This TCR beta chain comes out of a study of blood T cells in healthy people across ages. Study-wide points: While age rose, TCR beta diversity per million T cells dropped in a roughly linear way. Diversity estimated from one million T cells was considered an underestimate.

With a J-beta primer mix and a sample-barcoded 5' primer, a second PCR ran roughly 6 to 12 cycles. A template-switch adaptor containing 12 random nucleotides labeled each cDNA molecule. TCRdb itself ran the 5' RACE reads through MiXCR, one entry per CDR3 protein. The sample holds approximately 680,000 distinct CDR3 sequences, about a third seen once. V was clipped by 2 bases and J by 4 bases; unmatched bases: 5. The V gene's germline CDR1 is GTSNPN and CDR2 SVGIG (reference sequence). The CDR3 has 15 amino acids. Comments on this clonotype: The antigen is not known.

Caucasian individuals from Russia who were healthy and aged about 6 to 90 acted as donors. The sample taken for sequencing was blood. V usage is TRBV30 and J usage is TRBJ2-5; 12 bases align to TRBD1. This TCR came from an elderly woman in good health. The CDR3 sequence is CAWSTGQGARETQYF. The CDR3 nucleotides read TGTGCCTGGAGTACGGGACAGGGGGCGCGAGAGACCCAGTACTTC.